This record looks at one T cell receptor beta chain sequence and its context. The antigen is undetermined. With eight separate reactions per sample, the authors made cDNA. TCRdb re-analyzed the 5' RACE reads; it lists each CDR3 protein once, without DNA. The sample table sets out over 200,000 distinct CDR3 sequences. The data are from a study of monozygotic twins with inflammatory bowel disease. Findings and limits, study-wide: Immunosuppressive treatments differing between patients may have added repertoire variability. Fewer clonotypes were shared with others by IBD patients than by healthy twins, especially with disease activity.

CDR1 and CDR2 (germline): SGDLS, YYNGEE. The CDR3 extends over 15 amino acids. Collection of a roughly 2.3 ml blood sample took place per donor. Material: blood. This sequence joins TRBV9 and TRBJ2-2; TCRdb selects TRBD1, and the lack of DNA leaves this call unchecked. The sequence derives from a human donor with ulcerative colitis or Crohn's disease, or a healthy co-twin of an affected twin (not recorded which). The CDR3 region is CASSGLGGGTGELFF.